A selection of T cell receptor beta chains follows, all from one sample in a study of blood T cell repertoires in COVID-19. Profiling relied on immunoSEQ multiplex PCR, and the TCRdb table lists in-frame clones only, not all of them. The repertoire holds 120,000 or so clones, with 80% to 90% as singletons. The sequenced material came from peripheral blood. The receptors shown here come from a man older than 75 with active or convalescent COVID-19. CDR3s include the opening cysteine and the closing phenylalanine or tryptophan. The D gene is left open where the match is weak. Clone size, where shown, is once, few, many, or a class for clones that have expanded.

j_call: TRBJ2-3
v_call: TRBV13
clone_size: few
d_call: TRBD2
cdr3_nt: TGTGCCAGCAGCTTAGGGTCTAGCGGGGCAAATACGCAGTATTTT
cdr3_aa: CASSLGSSGANTQYF

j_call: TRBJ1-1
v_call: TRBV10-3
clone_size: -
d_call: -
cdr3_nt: TGTGCCATCAGTGCCAGCGGAGGTGAAGCTTTCTTT
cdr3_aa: CAISASGGEAFF

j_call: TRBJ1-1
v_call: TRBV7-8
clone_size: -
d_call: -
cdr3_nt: TGTGCCAGCAGCTTAGACTTGTCGAGCACTGAAGCTTTCTTT
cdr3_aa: CASSLDLSSTEAFF

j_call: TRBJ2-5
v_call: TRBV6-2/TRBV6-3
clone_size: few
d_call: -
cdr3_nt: TGTGCCAGCAGTCAACGCCTTGGGGGGGAGACCCAGTACTTC
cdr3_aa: CASSQRLGGETQYF

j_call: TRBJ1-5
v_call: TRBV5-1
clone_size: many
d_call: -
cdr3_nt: TGCGCCAGCAGCTTGAACGGGAATCAGCCCCAGCATTTT
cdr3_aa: CASSLNGNQPQHF

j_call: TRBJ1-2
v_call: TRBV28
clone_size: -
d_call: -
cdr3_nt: TGTGCCAGCAGTATATGGTCCACGGGACTAGAAGGCTACACCTTC
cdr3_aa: CASSIWSTGLEGYTF

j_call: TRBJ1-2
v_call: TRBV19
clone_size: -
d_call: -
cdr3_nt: TGTGCCAGTACAGGGGAGGGCTATGGCTACACCTTC
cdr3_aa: CASTGEGYGYTF

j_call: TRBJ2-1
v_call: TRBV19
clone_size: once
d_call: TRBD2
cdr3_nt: TGTGCCAGTCGACTAGCGGGGGGCATCAATGAGCAGTTCTTC
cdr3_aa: CASRLAGGINEQFF

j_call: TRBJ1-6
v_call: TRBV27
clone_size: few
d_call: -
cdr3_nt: TGTGCCAGCGGGCGGGAGGATTCACCCCTCCACTTT
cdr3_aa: CASGREDSPLHF

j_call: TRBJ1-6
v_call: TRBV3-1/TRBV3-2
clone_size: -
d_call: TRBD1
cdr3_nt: TGTGCCAGCAGCGAGGGACAGGGGTTTTTTTCACCCCTCCACTTT
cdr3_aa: CASSEGQGFFSPLHF

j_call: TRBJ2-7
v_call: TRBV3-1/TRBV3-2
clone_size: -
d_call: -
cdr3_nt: TGTGCCAGCAGCCAAGATCAACACAGCTACGAGCAGTACTTC
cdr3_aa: CASSQDQHSYEQYF

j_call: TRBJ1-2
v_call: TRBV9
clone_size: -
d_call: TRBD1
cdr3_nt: TGTGCCAGCAGCGGAGGGGCCGGACAGGTCGCGGTGAGTGGCTACACCTTC
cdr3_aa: CASSGGAGQVAVSGYTF

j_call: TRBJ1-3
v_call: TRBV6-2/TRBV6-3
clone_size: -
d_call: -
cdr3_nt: TGTGCCAGCAGTTACTCGGAGAGCTCTGGAAACACCATATATTTT
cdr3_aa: CASSYSESSGNTIYF

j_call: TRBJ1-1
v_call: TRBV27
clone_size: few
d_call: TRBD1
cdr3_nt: TGTGCCAGCAGTGCGAGAGCCGGGACAGCGAACACTGAAGCTTTCTTT
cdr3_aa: CASSARAGTANTEAFF

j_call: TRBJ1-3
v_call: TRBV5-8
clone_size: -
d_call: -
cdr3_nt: TGTGCCAGCAGCTTGGGTTCAGGGGACGGAAACACCATATATTTT
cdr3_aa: CASSLGSGDGNTIYF

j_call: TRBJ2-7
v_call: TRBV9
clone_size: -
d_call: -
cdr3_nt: TGTGCCAGCAGCCTTCAGGGGGGCGAGCAGTACTTC
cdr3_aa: CASSLQGGEQYF

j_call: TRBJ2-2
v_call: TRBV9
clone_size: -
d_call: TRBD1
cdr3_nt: TGTGCCAGCAGCGAGGGGAGACAGGGGTTTGTCGGGGAGCTGTTTTTT
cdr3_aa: CASSEGRQGFVGELFF

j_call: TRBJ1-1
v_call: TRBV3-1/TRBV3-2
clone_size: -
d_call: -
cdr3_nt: TGTGCCAGCAGCCAGGGTGGACAGCCCAGGGAAGCTTTCTTT
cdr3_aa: CASSQGGQPREAFF

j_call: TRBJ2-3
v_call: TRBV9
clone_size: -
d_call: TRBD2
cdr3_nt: TGTGCCAGCAGCGAGGGACTAGCAACAGATACGCAGTATTTT
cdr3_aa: CASSEGLATDTQYF

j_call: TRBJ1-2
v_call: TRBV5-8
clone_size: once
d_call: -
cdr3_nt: TGTGCCAGCAGCTTGGTTCGACAGGACTATGGCTACACCTTC
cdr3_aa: CASSLVRQDYGYTF